A selection of T cell receptor beta chains follows, all from one sample in a study of T-cell reconstitution after alpha-beta-depleted transplantation in children. TCRdb independently ran MiXCR on the PCR reads; one entry per CDR3 protein. The table records a few hundred thousand distinct CDR3 sequences, about 9.4% of them present only once. Sequencing used PBMCs from the stem cell graft donor, obtained from the stem cell graft. These receptors were obtained from a human donor who donated a stem cell graft to a child with acute lymphoblastic leukemia. Both conserved end residues are part of each CDR3. The order of the fields is D gene, V gene, J gene, clone size, CDR3 protein, CDR3 DNA. D genes are given only for firm matches. Rows may omit the clone size; those that give it use once, few, many or a size class.

d_gene: NA; v_gene: TRBV27; j_gene: TRBJ1-5; abundance: few; CDR3aa: CASSAPQDQPQHF; CDR3nt: TGTGCCAGCAGTGCCCCCCAGGATCAGCCCCAGCATTTT
d_gene: NA; v_gene: TRBV5-1; j_gene: TRBJ2-1; abundance: few; CDR3aa: CASSLKGANNEQFF; CDR3nt: TGCGCCAGCAGCTTGAAGGGAGCGAACAATGAGCAGTTCTTC
d_gene: TRBD2; v_gene: TRBV7-9; j_gene: TRBJ2-3; abundance: NA; CDR3aa: CASSFSSGRIDTQYF; CDR3nt: TGTGCCAGCAGCTTCTCCAGCGGGAGGATCGATACGCAGTATTTT
d_gene: TRBD1; v_gene: TRBV12-3/TRBV12-4; j_gene: TRBJ2-7; abundance: NA; CDR3aa: CASSTGQGAVEQYF; CDR3nt: TGTGCCAGCAGTACAGGACAGGGGGCGGTCGAGCAGTACTTC
d_gene: TRBD2; v_gene: TRBV7-9; j_gene: TRBJ2-1; abundance: NA; CDR3aa: CASSPTSGRNNEQFF; CDR3nt: TGTGCCAGCAGCCCAACTAGCGGAAGAAACAATGAGCAGTTCTTC
d_gene: NA; v_gene: TRBV7-3; j_gene: TRBJ2-7; abundance: NA; CDR3aa: CASSSHRGAGYEQYF; CDR3nt: TGTGCCAGCAGCTCCCACCGGGGGGCTGGCTACGAGCAGTACTTC
d_gene: TRBD2; v_gene: TRBV7-2; j_gene: TRBJ2-5; abundance: NA; CDR3aa: CASSLASGRPEETQYF; CDR3nt: TGTGCCAGCAGCTTGGCCAGCGGGAGGCCGGAAGAGACCCAGTACTTC
d_gene: NA; v_gene: TRBV12-3/TRBV12-4; j_gene: TRBJ2-1; abundance: NA; CDR3aa: CASSTGFDEQFF; CDR3nt: TGTGCCAGCAGTACAGGGTTCGATGAGCAGTTCTTC
d_gene: NA; v_gene: TRBV5-1; j_gene: TRBJ1-6; abundance: few; CDR3aa: CASSFRREPGSPLHF; CDR3nt: TGCGCCAGCAGCTTTCGTCGGGAGCCCGGTTCACCCCTCCACTTT
d_gene: NA; v_gene: TRBV29-1; j_gene: TRBJ2-3; abundance: many; CDR3aa: CSVEDFIEGGADTQYF; CDR3nt: TGCAGCGTTGAAGATTTTATTGAGGGAGGTGCAGATACGCAGTATTTT
d_gene: NA; v_gene: TRBV14; j_gene: TRBJ2-2; abundance: few; CDR3aa: CASSYLQTGELFF; CDR3nt: TGTGCCAGCAGCTATCTACAGACCGGGGAGCTGTTTTTT
d_gene: TRBD1; v_gene: TRBV5-6; j_gene: TRBJ1-4; abundance: many; CDR3aa: CASSSEGRGPEKLFF; CDR3nt: TGTGCCAGCAGCTCCGAGGGCAGGGGGCCTGAAAAACTGTTTTTT
d_gene: NA; v_gene: TRBV18; j_gene: TRBJ2-1; abundance: many; CDR3aa: CASSGESGQFF; CDR3nt: TGTGCCAGCTCAGGAGAATCCGGGCAGTTCTTC
d_gene: NA; v_gene: TRBV19; j_gene: TRBJ1-5; abundance: NA; CDR3aa: CASSIREQPLNQPQHF; CDR3nt: TGTGCCAGTAGTATCCGGGAACAGCCTCTCAATCAGCCCCAGCATTTT
d_gene: NA; v_gene: TRBV5-1; j_gene: TRBJ2-7; abundance: NA; CDR3aa: CASSLLGDYEQYF; CDR3nt: TGCGCCAGCAGCTTGCTGGGGGACTACGAGCAGTACTTC
d_gene: TRBD2; v_gene: TRBV9; j_gene: TRBJ2-5; abundance: few; CDR3aa: CASSVGNSGTAETQYF; CDR3nt: TGTGCCAGCAGCGTAGGTAACAGCGGGACGGCCGAGACCCAGTACTTC
d_gene: NA; v_gene: TRBV7-9; j_gene: TRBJ2-2; abundance: NA; CDR3aa: CASSLRGLTGELFF; CDR3nt: TGTGCCAGCAGCTTACGCGGGCTCACCGGGGAGCTGTTTTTT
d_gene: NA; v_gene: TRBV7-2; j_gene: TRBJ1-2; abundance: few; CDR3aa: CASSLSMEVGYTF; CDR3nt: TGTGCCAGCAGCTTATCTATGGAGGTTGGCTACACCTTC
d_gene: NA; v_gene: TRBV7-8; j_gene: TRBJ2-5; abundance: many; CDR3aa: CASSSRQYTGETQYF; CDR3nt: TGTGCCAGCAGCTCTCGGCAGTATACTGGAGAGACCCAGTACTTC
d_gene: TRBD2; v_gene: TRBV12-3/TRBV12-4; j_gene: TRBJ2-3; abundance: NA; CDR3aa: CASSSGTGQGGLAGDTDTQYF; CDR3nt: TGTGCCAGCAGTTCGGGCACAGGACAGGGCGGACTAGCGGGAGACACAGATACGCAGTATTTT
d_gene: NA; v_gene: TRBV30; j_gene: TRBJ1-5; abundance: NA; CDR3aa: CAWSVHGGYRPQHF; CDR3nt: TGTGCCTGGAGTGTACATGGCGGCTACCGGCCCCAGCATTTT
d_gene: NA; v_gene: TRBV15; j_gene: TRBJ2-2; abundance: NA; CDR3aa: CATSRVVGMDTGELFF; CDR3nt: TGTGCCACCAGCAGAGTTGTAGGGATGGACACCGGGGAGCTGTTTTTT
d_gene: TRBD1; v_gene: TRBV20-1; j_gene: TRBJ1-6; abundance: many; CDR3aa: CSAHRDRGVLGNSPLHF; CDR3nt: TGCAGTGCTCACCGGGACAGGGGAGTCCTTGGGAATTCACCCCTCCACTTT